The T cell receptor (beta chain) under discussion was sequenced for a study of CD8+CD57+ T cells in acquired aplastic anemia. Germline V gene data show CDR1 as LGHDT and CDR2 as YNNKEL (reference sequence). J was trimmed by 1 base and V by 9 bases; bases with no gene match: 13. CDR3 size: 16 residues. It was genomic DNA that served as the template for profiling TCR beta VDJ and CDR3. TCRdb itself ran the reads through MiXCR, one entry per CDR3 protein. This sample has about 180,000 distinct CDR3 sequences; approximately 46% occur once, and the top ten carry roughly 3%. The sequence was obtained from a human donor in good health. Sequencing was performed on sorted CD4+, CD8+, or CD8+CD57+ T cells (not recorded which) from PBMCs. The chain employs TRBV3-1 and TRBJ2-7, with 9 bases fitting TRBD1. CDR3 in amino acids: CASARDRGKKSYEQYF. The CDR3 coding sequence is TGTGCCAGTGCGAGAGACAGGGGGAAGAAGTCCTACGAGCAGTACTTC.